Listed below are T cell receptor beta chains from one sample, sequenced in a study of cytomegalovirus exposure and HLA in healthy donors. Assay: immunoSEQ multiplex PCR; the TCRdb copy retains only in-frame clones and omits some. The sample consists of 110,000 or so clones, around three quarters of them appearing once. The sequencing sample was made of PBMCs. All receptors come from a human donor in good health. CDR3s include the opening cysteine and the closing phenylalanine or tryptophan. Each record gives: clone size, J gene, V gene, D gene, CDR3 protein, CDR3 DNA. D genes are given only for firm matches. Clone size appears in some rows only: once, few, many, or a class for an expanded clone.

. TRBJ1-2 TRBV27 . CASRPGQTAYGYTF TGTGCCAGCAGACCCGGACAGACAGCCTATGGCTACACCTTC
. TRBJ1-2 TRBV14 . CATPEGRSGYGYTF TGTGCCACCCCCGAGGGTAGATCGGGCTATGGCTACACCTTC
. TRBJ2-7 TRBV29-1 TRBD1 CSALVGNRGREQYF TGCAGCGCCCTTGTTGGGAACAGGGGGCGCGAGCAGTACTTC
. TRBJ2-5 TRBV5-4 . CASSGGWRGETQYF TGTGCCAGCAGCGGGGGCTGGAGAGGGGAGACCCAGTACTTC
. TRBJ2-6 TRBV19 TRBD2 CASISHTSGGSGANVLTF TGTGCCAGTATCTCTCACACTAGCGGTGGCTCTGGGGCCAACGTCCTGACTTTC
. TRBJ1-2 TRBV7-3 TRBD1 CASSPGTGRYGYTF TGTGCCAGCAGCCCCGGGACAGGGCGTTATGGCTACACCTTC
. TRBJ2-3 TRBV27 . CASSLKGSTYTQYF TGTGCCAGCAGTTTAAAAGGGAGTACGTATACGCAGTATTTT
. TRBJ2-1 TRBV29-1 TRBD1 CSVEDRGSYNEQFF TGCAGCGTTGAAGACAGGGGGTCCTACAATGAGCAGTTCTTC
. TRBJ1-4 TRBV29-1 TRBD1 CSVADRGVTNEKLFF TGCAGCGTTGCCGACAGGGGGGTGACTAATGAAAAACTGTTTTTT
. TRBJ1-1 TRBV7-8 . CASSLVGGGNTEAFF TGTGCCAGCAGCTTAGTGGGGGGAGGGAACACTGAAGCTTTCTTT
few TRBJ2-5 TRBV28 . CASSLSLIAETQYF TGTGCCAGCAGTCTATCCCTCATAGCGGAGACCCAGTACTTC
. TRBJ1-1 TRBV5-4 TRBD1 CASSPPGWQGALAFF TGTGCCAGCAGCCCCCCGGGGTGGCAGGGGGCTTTGGCTTTCTTT
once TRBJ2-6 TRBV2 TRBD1 CASSRVWTGGAGANVLTF TGTGCCAGCAGTAGGGTATGGACAGGGGGCGCTGGGGCCAACGTCCTGACTTTC
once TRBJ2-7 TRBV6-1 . CASSGSLYEQYF TGTGCCAGCAGTGGGTCCCTATACGAGCAGTACTTC
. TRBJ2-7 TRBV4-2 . CASSHQLTDYEQYF TGTGCCAGCAGCCACCAACTTACTGACTACGAGCAGTACTTC
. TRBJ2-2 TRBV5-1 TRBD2 CASNPGSGRATGELFF TGCGCCAGCAACCCTGGTAGCGGGAGGGCGACCGGGGAGCTGTTTTTT
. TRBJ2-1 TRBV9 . CASSVAWDSRYNEQFF TGTGCCAGCAGCGTAGCGTGGGACTCTCGTTACAATGAGCAGTTCTTC
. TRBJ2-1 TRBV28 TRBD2 CASSLVAGGTVGQFF TGTGCCAGCAGTTTAGTAGCGGGGGGGACCGTGGGGCAGTTCTTC
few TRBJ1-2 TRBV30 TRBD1 CAWRRQGTNYGYTF TGTGCCTGGAGGCGACAGGGAACTAACTATGGCTACACCTTC
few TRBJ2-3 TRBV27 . CASSFRPRADTQYF TGTGCCAGCAGTTTCCGACCGAGGGCAGATACGCAGTATTTT
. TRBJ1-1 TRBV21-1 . CASSTCSAGTKNTEAFF TGTGCCAGCAGCACATGCTCGGCAGGGACTAAGAACACTGAAGCTTTCTTT
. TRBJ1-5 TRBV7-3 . CSSSPRDTGSIQPQHF TGTTCCAGCAGCCCAAGGGACACAGGGAGTATTCAGCCCCAGCATTTT
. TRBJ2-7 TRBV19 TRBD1 CASSLRQGVKQYF TGTGCCAGTAGCCTGCGGCAGGGGGTAAAGCAGTACTTC
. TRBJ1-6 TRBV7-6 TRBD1 CASSSQGALSPLHF TGTGCCAGCAGCTCCCAGGGGGCGCTTTCACCCCTCCACTTT
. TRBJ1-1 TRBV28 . CASSLDRSSMNTEAFF TGTGCCAGCAGCCTAGACAGGTCCTCGATGAACACTGAAGCTTTCTTT
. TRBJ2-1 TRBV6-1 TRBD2 CATSRGPGGNEQFF TGTGCCACCTCCCGGGGCCCGGGGGGGAATGAGCAGTTCTTC
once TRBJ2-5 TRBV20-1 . CSPRSGGARYF TGCAGTCCTAGGTCGGGCGGGGCCCGGTACTTC
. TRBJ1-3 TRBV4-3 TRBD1 CASSPQGVGGNTIYF TGCGCCAGCAGCCCTCAGGGGGTGGGTGGAAACACCATATATTTT
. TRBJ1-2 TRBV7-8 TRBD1 CASSRNNRGGYGYTF TGTGCCAGCAGCCGTAACAACAGGGGGGGCTATGGCTACACCTTC
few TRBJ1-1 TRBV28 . CASRVRRENTEAFF TGTGCCAGCAGGGTAAGGCGGGAGAACACTGAAGCTTTCTTT
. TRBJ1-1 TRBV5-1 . CASSYGNEAFF TGCGCCAGCAGCTACGGGAATGAAGCTTTCTTT